The 21 T cell receptor beta chains in this list originate from one sample, sequenced in a study of T-cell reconstitution after alpha-beta-depleted transplantation in children. Molecular barcoding with unique molecular identifiers was used for the TCRbeta library. MiXCR, run by TCRdb on the PCR reads, gives a single entry per CDR3 protein. The data contain over 200,000 distinct CDR3 sequences, approximately 10% of them singletons. Sequenced material: PBMCs from the stem cell graft donor, taken from the stem cell graft. The receptors were gathered from a human donor who donated a stem cell graft to a child with acute lymphoblastic leukemia.

This chain links TRBV6-1 with TRBJ2-6, with 9 positions matching TRBD1. Germline V gene lookup returns CDR1 MNHNS and CDR2 SASEGT. The CDR3 runs to 17 residues. V lost 5 bases and J lost 1; bases outside the gene matches: 6. In nucleotides, the CDR3 is TGTGCCAGCAGTCGGGGACAGGGAAAGTCTGGGGCCAACGTCCTGACTTTC. As protein: CASSRGQGKSGANVLTF.

CDR3 DNA: TGTGCCAGCAGTCCAGACAGGCCCCTGAGGCAGGCTTTCTTT. Amino acid sequence: CASSPDRPLRQAFF. The chain has TRBV6-1 and TRBJ1-1, with a tentative D call TRBD1 (6 bases). V shed 5 bases and J shed 11 bases, with 21 bases lying between them. From germline, CDR1 is MNHNS and CDR2 SASEGT. The CDR3 extends over 14 amino acids.

This chain uses TRBV5-6 with TRBJ1-1; no clear D gene. CDR1 and CDR2 (germline): SGHDT, YYEEEE. Deletions cut 4 bases from V and 7 bases from J, with 11 bases between. CDR3 size: 12 residues. The CDR3 loop is CASSLAVGEAFF. DNA of the CDR3: TGTGCCAGCAGCCTGGCCGTGGGTGAAGCTTTCTTT.

V usage is TRBV18 and J usage is TRBJ2-2; TRBD1 matches 7 bases. Germline V gives CDR1 KGHSH, CDR2 LQKENI. The CDR3 runs 16 residues. The ends lost 4 bases at V and 2 bases at J; junction bases unmatched: 7. The CDR3 nucleotides are TGTGCCAGCTCACTAGAAACAGGGGCAAACACCGGGGAGCTGTTTTTT. It translates to CASSLETGANTGELFF.

This clonotype was picked up many times. The chain employs TRBV7-2 and TRBJ2-1, with 12 bases that match TRBD2. This CDR3 has 15 residues. V lost 5 bases to trimming and J lost 10 bases; unmatched junction nucleotides: 9. Germline V gene sequence: CDR1 SGHTA, CDR2 FQGNSA. The CDR3 sequence is CASSLTSGGTTEQFF. In DNA, the CDR3 is TGTGCCAGCAGCCTCACTAGCGGGGGGACCACCGAGCAGTTCTTC. The complete variable domain, with remaining parts taken from reference TRBV7-2 and TRBJ2-1, reads GAGVSQSPSNKVTEKGKDVELRCDPISGHTALYWYRQSLGQGLEFLIYFQGNSAPDKSGLPSDRFSAERTGGSVSTLTIQRTQQEDSAVYLCASSLTSGGTTEQFFGPGTRLTVL.

V is TRBV12-3 or TRBV12-4 and J is TRBJ2-7; 7 nucleotides agree with TRBD1. Trimming took 5 bases from V and 2 from J; bases not matched to a gene: 3. The CDR3 is 13 amino acids. The CDR3 DNA sequence: TGTGCCAGCAGTGGGACAGAGCCCTACGAGCAGTACTTC. As protein: CASSGTEPYEQYF.

The genes are TRBV12-3 or TRBV12-4 and TRBJ1-3; possibly TRBD1 for D (5 bases). CDR3 size: 15 residues. Trimming removed 8 bases from V and 0 bases from J, with 14 bases in between. This chain's CDR3 is CASVPGPHSGNTIYF. The CDR3 DNA sequence: TGTGCCAGCGTCCCGGGGCCCCACTCTGGAAACACCATATATTTT.

This clonotype has a count of ten or more. The chain joins TRBV10-2 to TRBJ2-6; 7 bases map to TRBD2. CDR1 is WSHSY, CDR2 SAAADI, per germline. The CDR3 is made up of 14 amino acids. Unmatched junction bases numbered 4, after V lost 7 bases and J lost 4 bases. CDR3 in amino acids: CASTAGDGANVLTF. The CDR3 DNA sequence: TGCGCCAGCACTGCGGGGGACGGGGCCAACGTCCTGACTTTC.

V is TRBV7-9 and J is TRBJ1-1; D may be TRBD1 (5 bases). V was pared by 5 bases and J by 3 bases, with 13 bases between. Germline V CDR1 and CDR2: SEHNR, FQNEAQ (reference sequence). The CDR3 consists of 14 residues. CDR3 nucleotides: TGTGCCAGCAGCCTCCGGGACGTAGACACTGAAGCTTTCTTT. The encoded protein is CASSLRDVDTEAFF.

This clonotype was recorded many times. This chain joins TRBV20-1 and TRBJ2-1; maybe TRBD1 (6 bases). The V end lost 2 bases, the J end lost 6 bases, and 11 bases lay between the germline ends. The CDR3 length is 13 residues. The germline V gene encodes CDR1 DFQATT and CDR2 SNEGSKA (reference sequence). In DNA, the CDR3 is TGCAGTGCTAGACCCAGGGGAGCCAATGAGCAGTTCTTC. Its translation is CSARPRGANEQFF.

This clonotype appeared a few times. The CDR3 sequence is CASSLDDRSDTQYF. In DNA, the CDR3 is TGCGCCAGCAGCTTGGATGACAGATCAGATACGCAGTATTTT. This chain connects TRBV5-1 to TRBJ2-3; weak D call: TRBD1 (5 bases). Between the trimmed V and J ends, which lost 0 bases and 4 bases, there was a span of 9 bases. The CDR3 is 14 amino acids. Looked up from germline, CDR1 is SGHRS and CDR2 is YFSETQ.

The chain employs TRBV2 and TRBJ1-1; a weak D match, TRBD1 (5 bases). The CDR3 has 13 amino acids. V was cut by 8 bases and J by 1 base, with 11 bases left in between. Looked up from germline, CDR1 is SNHLY and CDR2 is FYNNEI. CDR3 in DNA: TGTGCCAGCCCGGGACGGGGGAACACTGAAGCTTTCTTT. Translating it yields CASPGRGNTEAFF.

The CDR3 reads CSARDQWFETQYF. In DNA, the CDR3 is TGCAGTGCTAGAGATCAATGGTTTGAGACCCAGTACTTC. The rearrangement uses TRBV20-1 and TRBJ2-5; D remains ambiguous. The germline gives CDR1 DFQATT, CDR2 SNEGSKA (reference sequence). The CDR3 sequence is 13 residues long. Trimming removed 0 bases at V and 5 bases at J, with 10 bases between.

This clonotype was detected many times. This chain links TRBV7-2 with TRBJ2-3; tentative D call: TRBD1 (6 bases). The CDR3 has 13 residues. V was clipped by 3 bases and J by 4 bases, with 8 bases between them. Germline assignment: CDR1 SGHTA and CDR2 FQGNSA. Here the CDR3 reads CASSLGASDTQYF. The CDR3 DNA sequence: TGTGCCAGCAGCTTGGGGGCATCAGATACGCAGTATTTT.

This clonotype was seen repeatedly, ten times or more. The V gene is TRBV7-9, the J gene TRBJ1-6; the match to TRBD1 covers 10 bases. Germline CDR1 and CDR2: SEHNR and FQNEAQ (reference sequence). This CDR3 comprises 14 residues. V shed 5 bases, J shed 8 bases, and the junction held 3 bases outside the gene matches. The DNA of the CDR3 is TGTGCCAGCAGCCCGGACAGGGGGTATTCACCCCTCCACTTT. Protein product: CASSPDRGYSPLHF. Combining the CDR3 with reference TRBV7-9 and TRBJ1-6 gives the whole variable domain DTGVSQNPRHKITKRGQNVTFRCDPISEHNRLYWYRQTLGQGPEFLTYFQNEAQLEKSRLLSDRFSAERPKGSFSTLEIQRTEQGDSAMYLCASSPDRGYSPLHFGNGTRLTVT.

The CDR3 nucleotides read TGCGCCAGCAGCCTGGCCCCTGGACAGTCTTTCCTAATGAACACTGAAGCTTTCTTT. Translating gives CASSLAPGQSFLMNTEAFF. This sequence joins TRBV5-1 and TRBJ1-1, with a possible D match to TRBD1 (6 bases). Trimming pared 4 bases from V and 0 bases from J, leaving 25 bases between. Germline-derived CDR1 and CDR2 are SGHRS and YFSETQ. The CDR3 contains 19 residues.

This clonotype was seen a handful of times. The CDR3 DNA is TGTGCCAGCAGTTTATACCCAATTGGTAGGACAGGGTTAACTTACGAGCAGTACTTC. Protein sequence: CASSLYPIGRTGLTYEQYF. V usage is TRBV27 and J usage is TRBJ2-7; 8 nucleotides match TRBD1. V trimming: 1 base; J trimming: 4 bases; junction bases outside the gene matches: 18. This CDR3 is 19 amino acids long. The germline CDR1 and CDR2 sequences are MNHEY and SMNVEV (reference sequence).

The chain recombines TRBV6-5 with TRBJ2-5; 12 nucleotides match TRBD2. Germline V gene lookup returns CDR1 MNHEY and CDR2 SVGAGI. Germline trimming cut 2 bases from V and 6 bases from J; bases unmatched to any gene: 13. The CDR3 totals 18 residues. In nucleotides, the CDR3 is TGTGCCAGCAGTTACCCTAGCGGGGGGGCCGGGGTTGGAAAGACCCAGTACTTC. This codes for CASSYPSGGAGVGKTQYF.

There are a few counts of this clonotype. The rearrangement joins TRBV3-1 to TRBJ2-7; perhaps TRBD1 as D (6 bases). The CDR3 covers 17 residues. Germline V gene sequence: CDR1 LGHDT, CDR2 YNNKEL (reference sequence). V was cut by 3 bases and J by 4 bases, with 22 bases left in between. The CDR3 region has the DNA TGTGCCAGCAGCCACTCGCTGAGAACAGGGTCAATTTACGAGCAGTACTTC. Amino acids: CASSHSLRTGSIYEQYF.

This clonotype was seen many times. This chain joins TRBV5-1 and TRBJ2-1; a weak D match, TRBD2 (5 bases). The CDR3 loop spans 15 amino acids. Germline CDR1 reads SGHRS; CDR2 reads YFSETQ. The V end was cut by 4 bases, the J end by 2 bases, with 13 bases between. DNA of the CDR3: TGCGCCAGCAGCCCGGGCGGGCTAGCCTACAATGAGCAGTTCTTC. Its protein is CASSPGGLAYNEQFF.

This clonotype was recorded many times. The V gene is TRBV12-3 or TRBV12-4, the J gene TRBJ1-3; 9 bases line up with TRBD1. J lost 1 base, V lost 4 bases, and 5 bases had no gene match. This CDR3 has 16 residues. DNA of the CDR3: TGTGCCAGCAGTTCCTTGGGACAGGGATCTGGAAACACCATATATTTT. Protein product: CASSSLGQGSGNTIYF.